Each of the 18 T cell receptor beta chains below was sequenced from the same sample in a study of blood T cell repertoires in COVID-19. Some clones are missing from TCRdb's copy, which holds only in-frame ones; the method was immunoSEQ multiplex PCR. This sample has over 130,000 clones, with about 80% found just once. The specimen sequenced was peripheral blood. Source of these receptors: a man in his 70s with acute or convalescent COVID-19.

V gene TRBV5-6 combines with J gene TRBJ2-2, with a possible D match to TRBD2 (6 bases). The CDR3 has 16 amino acids. V lost 0 bases, J lost 2 bases, and 11 bases lay in between. Germline lookup yields CDR1 SGHDT and CDR2 YYEEEE. CDR3 amino acids: CASSLAGTSNTGELFF. DNA of the CDR3: TGTGCCAGCAGCTTGGCCGGGACTTCAAACACCGGGGAGCTGTTTTTT.

This clone was counted between two and nine times. This chain uses TRBV7-9 with TRBJ1-1, with a weak D call TRBD1 (5 bases). This CDR3 has 13 residues. V was pared by 2 bases and J by 7 bases, with 11 bases between. Germline V lookup: CDR1 SEHNR, CDR2 FQNEAQ (reference sequence). For the CDR3, the DNA is TGTGCCAGCAGCTTACAGGGATCGGTTGAAGCTTTCTTT. Translation gives CASSLQGSVEAFF.

The V gene is TRBV6-1, the J gene TRBJ1-3; the match to TRBD1 covers 8 bases. The CDR3 is made up of 16 amino acids. Trimming took 0 bases from V and 4 from J; bases not matched to a gene: 5. Germline values: CDR1 MNHNS, CDR2 SASEGT. CDR3 loop: CASSEALGTGGNTIYF. The CDR3 bases are TGTGCCAGCAGTGAAGCGCTTGGGACAGGCGGAAACACCATATATTTT.

This chain links TRBV3-1 (or the pseudogene TRBV3-2) with TRBJ1-4, with 8 positions matching TRBD1. Germline loops: CDR1 LGHDT, CDR2 YNNKEL (reference sequence). V lost 2 bases to trimming and J lost 6 bases; unmatched junction nucleotides: 8. This CDR3 contains 16 residues. The CDR3 DNA follows: TGTGCCAGCAGCCAACCGATGGCAGGGGGCGATGAAAAACTGTTTTTT. Protein sequence: CASSQPMAGGDEKLFF.

The V and J genes are TRBV6-2 or TRBV6-3 and TRBJ2-1, with 13 positions matching TRBD2. Trimming removed 4 bases from V and 9 bases from J; junction bases left unmatched: 18. Germline V gene data show CDR1 as MNHEY and CDR2 as SVGEGT. The CDR3 is made up of 19 amino acids. This CDR3 is CASSFSTSGRPLNDGEQFF. The CDR3 DNA follows: TGTGCCAGCAGTTTCTCGACTAGCGGGAGGCCCCTGAACGACGGTGAGCAGTTCTTC.

The rearrangement joins TRBV6-1 to TRBJ1-6; TRBD1 matches 8 bases. The germline V gene encodes CDR1 MNHNS and CDR2 SASEGT. CDR3 size: 15 residues. V shed 1 base, J shed 6 bases, and the junction held 2 bases outside the gene matches. The DNA for the CDR3 is TGTGCCAGCAGTGAAGTGGGACAGGCTAATTCACCCCTCCACTTT. Translation gives CASSEVGQANSPLHF.

V gene TRBV7-9 combines with J gene TRBJ2-3; D is unresolved. The germline V and J ends were trimmed by 5 bases and 0 bases, with 15 bases remaining between them. The CDR3 loop spans 16 amino acids. The germline V gene has CDR1 SEHNR and CDR2 FQNEAQ (reference sequence). The CDR3 region is CASSLLTVTSTDTQYF. CDR3 sequence (DNA): TGTGCCAGCAGCCTATTGACTGTGACTAGCACAGATACGCAGTATTTT.

This clone was picked up one time. The chain employs TRBV7-6 and TRBJ2-1; tentative D call: TRBD1 (5 bases). The CDR3 length is 15 residues. Trimming took off 5 bases at V and 8 bases at J, with 19 bases between the two ends. Germline V gives CDR1 SGHVS, CDR2 FNYEAQ. This chain's CDR3 is CASSRDRVRFDEQFF. CDR3 coding DNA: TGTGCCAGCAGCCGAGACAGAGTCCGCTTCGATGAGCAGTTCTTC.

This clone was detected only once. The chain has TRBV7-9 and TRBJ1-2; D is ambiguous. CDR3 length equals 14 residues. Deletions cut 4 bases from V and 0 bases from J, with 9 bases between. Germline assignment: CDR1 SEHNR and CDR2 FQNEAQ (reference sequence). The CDR3 coding sequence is TGTGCCAGCAGCTCGTACATCTCTAACTATGGCTACACCTTC. This codes for CASSSYISNYGYTF.

This clone has a single count. The gene calls are TRBV5-1 and TRBJ2-1, with D possibly being TRBD2 (5 bases). V lost 1 base and J 6 bases, leaving 11 bases between the germline ends. This CDR3 has 14 amino acids. The germline V gene has CDR1 SGHRS and CDR2 YFSETQ. Here the CDR3 reads CASSLIFGSNEQFF. The CDR3 DNA sequence: TGCGCCAGCAGCTTGATTTTTGGGAGCAATGAGCAGTTCTTC.

The chain links TRBV18 to TRBJ1-5, with 10 positions matching TRBD1. V gave up 4 bases and J gave up 4 bases; unmatched junction bases: 4. CDR1 is KGHSH and CDR2 is LQKENI in the germline V gene. The CDR3 consists of 15 residues. The CDR3 DNA reads TGTGCCAGCTCACTTGACAGGGGGCGGAATCAGCCCCAGCATTTT. Residues: CASSLDRGRNQPQHF. Full variable domain (rest looked up from reference TRBV18 and TRBJ1-5): NAGVMQNPRHLVRRRGQEARLRCSPMKGHSHVYWYRQLPEEGLKFMVYLQKENIIDESGMPKERFSAEFPKEGPSILRIQQVVRGDSAAYFCASSLDRGRNQPQHFGDGTRLSIL.

This chain links TRBV19 with TRBJ2-1; TRBD2 is a possible D gene (5 bases). The germline V gene has CDR1 LNHDA and CDR2 SQIVND (reference sequence). Trimming stripped 7 bases from V and 0 bases from J, with 16 bases between. This CDR3 spans 16 amino acids. CDR3: CASNPRDPSSYNEQFF. Here the CDR3 DNA reads TGTGCCAGTAACCCCCGGGATCCGTCCTCCTACAATGAGCAGTTCTTC.

V gene TRBV6-5 combines with J gene TRBJ2-1; D perhaps matches TRBD1 (6 bases). This CDR3 spans 15 amino acids. CDR1 and CDR2 (germline): MNHEY, SVGAGI. V was trimmed by 6 bases and J by 1 base, leaving 13 bases between them. CDR3 amino acids: CASRKTGISYNEQFF. The DNA for the CDR3 is TGTGCCAGCAGGAAAACAGGGATTTCCTACAATGAGCAGTTCTTC.

The chain couples TRBV27 to TRBJ2-7; D is possibly TRBD1 (6 bases). This CDR3 has 14 residues. Trimming stripped 4 bases from V and 5 bases from J, with 15 bases between. Germline CDR1 reads MNHEY; CDR2 reads SMNVEV (reference sequence). CDR3 sequence: CASSSGRGFDEQYF. The CDR3 DNA reads TGTGCCAGCAGTTCCGGCAGGGGTTTTGACGAGCAGTACTTC.

V and J are TRBV10-2 and TRBJ1-5; no reliable D call. V lost 7 bases and J 7 bases, leaving 14 bases between the germline ends. This CDR3 has 13 amino acids. Germline CDR1 WSHSY, CDR2 SAAADI. The CDR3 DNA reads TGCGCCAGCACCATGGGCCTTAGGCAGCCCCAGCATTTT. This encodes CASTMGLRQPQHF.

V and J are TRBV25-1 and TRBJ2-5; D possibly corresponds to TRBD2 (5 bases). Trimming removed 4 bases from V and 1 base from J, with 10 bases in between. This CDR3 spans 14 amino acids. Germline V CDR1 and CDR2: MGHDK, SYGVNS. CDR3 protein: CASSVTSSQETQYF. The CDR3 nucleotides are TGTGCCAGCAGTGTCACTAGTTCCCAAGAGACCCAGTACTTC.

This chain uses TRBV3-1 (or the pseudogene TRBV3-2) with TRBJ2-5; 12 nucleotides align to TRBD1. Trimming removed 3 bases from V and 6 bases from J; junction bases left unmatched: 2. The CDR3 has 14 amino acids. CDR1 LGHDT and CDR2 YNNKEL come from the germline V gene (reference sequence). Here the CDR3 DNA reads TGTGCCAGCAGCCAGGGACAGGGGGCGAAGACCCAGTACTTC. It codes for CASSQGQGAKTQYF.

V usage is TRBV28 and J usage is TRBJ1-6; 7 nucleotides match TRBD1. V was clipped by 6 bases and J by 7 bases; unmatched bases: 6. The CDR3 consists of 14 residues. Germline values: CDR1 MDHEN, CDR2 SYDVKM. The DNA of the CDR3 is TGTGCCAGCAGAACTACAGGGGTCAATTCACCCCTCCACTTT. Encoded protein: CASRTTGVNSPLHF.